What follows describes a single T cell receptor beta chain. What it binds is not known. Sequence at one end of the junction differs from germline and may be a read error. Per the original data handling: Clinicopathological groups supplied CDR3 differences that were used to build a distant-metastasis classifier for papillary thyroid cancer. TCRdb re-called the PCR reads through MiXCR. Here the V and J calls rest on TCRdb's processing, not on the authors' analysis. The table records some 35,000 clones, 25% to 30% of them present only once. The source of the sample is a study of metastatic and nonmetastatic thyroid tumors. Study-wide background: Repertoires of blood and of tissue (tumor or nodule) from malignant and benign thyroid patients were compared. Points from the study as a whole: Significantly greater TCR beta diversity was reportedly found in malignant thyroid tumors than in benign nodules (in blood and tumor).

Patients had received no treatment of any kind before thyroid surgery. This clonotype was obtained from a female donor with papillary thyroid cancer or a benign thyroid nodule (not recorded which). Some clones in this sample may be carry-over from other donors' samples. Sequenced input: blood.

The CDR3 spells CASRAGDGYSF. For the CDR3, the DNA is TGTGCCAGCAGGGCGGGGGATGGCTACTCCTTC. The chain links TRBV12-3 or TRBV12-4 to TRBJ1-2, with D maybe TRBD1 (5 bases). CDR3 length: 11 residues.